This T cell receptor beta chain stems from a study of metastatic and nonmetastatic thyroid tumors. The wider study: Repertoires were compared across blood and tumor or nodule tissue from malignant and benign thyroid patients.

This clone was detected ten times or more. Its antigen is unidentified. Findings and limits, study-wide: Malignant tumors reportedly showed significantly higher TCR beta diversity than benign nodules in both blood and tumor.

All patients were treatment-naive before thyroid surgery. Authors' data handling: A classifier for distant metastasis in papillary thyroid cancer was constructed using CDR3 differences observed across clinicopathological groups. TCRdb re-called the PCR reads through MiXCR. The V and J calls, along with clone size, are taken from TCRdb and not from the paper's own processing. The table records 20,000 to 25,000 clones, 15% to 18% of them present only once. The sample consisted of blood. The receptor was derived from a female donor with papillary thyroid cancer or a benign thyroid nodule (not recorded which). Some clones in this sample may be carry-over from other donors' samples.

CDR3 region: CASSEDSDQQYF. CDR3 DNA sequence: TGTGCCAGCAGCGAGGACAGCGACCAGCAGTACTTC. This chain joins TRBV5-4 and TRBJ2-7; maybe TRBD1 (6 bases). Per the germline V gene, CDR1 is SGHNT and CDR2 is YYREEE (reference sequence). The CDR3 loop spans 12 amino acids. V was shortened by 4 bases and J by 8 bases, with 13 bases between the two germline ends. The full variable domain, its missing parts supplied by reference TRBV5-4 and TRBJ2-7, is ETGVTQSPTHLIKTRGQQVTLRCSSQSGHNTVSWYQQALGQGPQFIFQYYREEENGRGNFPPRFSGLQFPNYSSELNVNALELDDSALYLCASSEDSDQQYFGPGTRLTVT.